The sequence of this T cell receptor (beta chain) was determined in a study of CD8 T cells in Susac syndrome. On this clonotype itself: The antigen remains undetermined.

Study outcomes and limitations: The study acknowledged a relatively small number of individuals in its TCR sequencing and HLA analysis.

About 0.45 to 1 ug RNA was reverse transcribed with random hexamers. Amplification of TCR beta CDR3 across 54 Vbeta and 13 Jbeta was performed with immunoSEQ multiplex PCR. MiXCR, run by TCRdb on the immunoSEQ multiplex PCR reads, gives a single entry per CDR3 protein. The sample has about 400,000 distinct CDR3 sequences, 85% to 90% seen once. The trim removed 8 bases at V and 8 bases at J, leaving 16 bases unmatched. The CDR3 totals 16 residues. CDR1 is MNHNS and CDR2 is SASEGT in the germline V gene. Sequencing of TCR beta was performed on blood CD8+ T cells and on blood CD4+ T cells. The authors negatively isolated CD8+ and CD4+ T cells and FACS-enriched TEMRA cells.

This rearrangement joins TRBV6-1 to TRBJ2-1, with TRBD1 identical over 9 bases. The source of this sequence is a human donor with multiple sclerosis. Sequencing used CD8+ T cells from PBMCs. The CDR3 spells CASSGFGTGPPHEQFF. The CDR3 DNA is TGTGCCAGCTCTGGTTTCGGGACAGGGCCCCCCCATGAGCAGTTCTTC.